These T cell receptor beta chains were read from a single sample in a study of OX40 agonist ivuxolimab in advanced cancers. Method: immunoSEQ multiplex PCR; TCRdb's copy keeps in-frame clones and lacks some. There are about 50,000 clones in the sample; nearly 80% occur only once, and under 4% lies in the top ten. The input for sequencing was CD4+ or CD8+ T cells sorted from blood, taken in a trial of the OX40 agonist ivuxolimab. These receptors all come from an adult with an advanced solid tumor such as melanoma, head and neck, liver or kidney cancer. Each CDR3 is given with its conserved first and last residue. A D gene is named only where the DNA matches it firmly. Clone size is stated in some rows and not others, as once, few, many or a class when expanded.

clone size: NA
D gene: NA
V gene: TRBV18
J gene: TRBJ2-5
CDR3 protein: CASSPSSDQETQYF
CDR3 DNA: TGTGCCAGCTCACCCTCGAGCGACCAAGAGACCCAGTACTTC

clone size: NA
D gene: TRBD1
V gene: TRBV9
J gene: TRBJ1-2
CDR3 protein: CASSVDPGQGTYGYTF
CDR3 DNA: TGTGCCAGCAGCGTAGATCCAGGACAGGGAACCTATGGCTACACCTTC

clone size: NA
D gene: TRBD1
V gene: TRBV13
J gene: TRBJ2-2
CDR3 protein: CASSLRTGINTGELFF
CDR3 DNA: TGTGCCAGCAGCCTGCGGACAGGCATTAACACCGGGGAGCTGTTTTTT

clone size: NA
D gene: NA
V gene: TRBV7-8
J gene: TRBJ2-7
CDR3 protein: CASSLAGLPYEQYF
CDR3 DNA: TGTGCCAGCAGCTTAGCCGGACTCCCCTACGAGCAGTACTTC

clone size: NA
D gene: NA
V gene: TRBV29-1
J gene: TRBJ2-1
CDR3 protein: CSVSAGWGMSDNEQFF
CDR3 DNA: TGCAGCGTTTCCGCCGGTTGGGGGATGAGCGACAATGAGCAGTTCTTC

clone size: NA
D gene: TRBD1
V gene: TRBV5-1
J gene: TRBJ2-1
CDR3 protein: CASSLGSGGERENEQFF
CDR3 DNA: TGCGCCAGCAGCTTGGGGTCAGGGGGCGAAAGAGAGAATGAGCAGTTCTTC

clone size: once
D gene: NA
V gene: TRBV6-4
J gene: TRBJ2-3
CDR3 protein: CASSEAGLTDTQYF
CDR3 DNA: TGTGCCAGCAGTGAGGCGGGGCTCACAGATACGCAGTATTTT

clone size: few
D gene: NA
V gene: TRBV19
J gene: TRBJ1-1
CDR3 protein: CASSPGWGTAFF
CDR3 DNA: TGTGCCAGTAGTCCTGGTTGGGGGACGGCTTTCTTT

clone size: NA
D gene: NA
V gene: TRBV10-1
J gene: TRBJ1-1
CDR3 protein: CASSENRAEAFF
CDR3 DNA: TGCGCCAGCAGTGAGAACCGGGCTGAAGCTTTCTTT

clone size: NA
D gene: TRBD1
V gene: TRBV7-9
J gene: TRBJ1-1
CDR3 protein: CASSLIRGTGGRTEAFF
CDR3 DNA: TGTGCCAGCAGCTTAATCCGAGGGACAGGGGGCAGGACTGAAGCTTTCTTT

clone size: NA
D gene: NA
V gene: TRBV10-1
J gene: TRBJ2-2
CDR3 protein: CASSGGRGELFF
CDR3 DNA: TGCGCCAGCAGTGGCGGACGCGGGGAGCTGTTTTTT

clone size: NA
D gene: NA
V gene: TRBV7-2
J gene: TRBJ1-5
CDR3 protein: CASRPGGYDNQPQHF
CDR3 DNA: TGTGCCAGCAGACCAGGAGGGTATGACAATCAGCCCCAGCATTTT

clone size: NA
D gene: TRBD1
V gene: TRBV5-1
J gene: TRBJ1-1
CDR3 protein: CASSSKPGQGRSPEAEAFF
CDR3 DNA: TGCGCCAGCAGTTCAAAACCGGGACAGGGGAGATCTCCAGAGGCTGAAGCTTTCTTT

clone size: NA
D gene: TRBD1
V gene: TRBV18
J gene: TRBJ1-2
CDR3 protein: CASSPSDRMYGYTF
CDR3 DNA: TGTGCCAGCTCACCTTCGGACAGGATGTATGGCTACACCTTC

clone size: NA
D gene: NA
V gene: TRBV6-1
J gene: TRBJ2-5
CDR3 protein: CASSQGPDRGTQYF
CDR3 DNA: TGTGCCAGCAGCCAAGGTCCCGATCGGGGGACCCAGTACTTC

clone size: NA
D gene: NA
V gene: TRBV7-2
J gene: TRBJ1-2
CDR3 protein: CASSSGLGNRRGYTF
CDR3 DNA: TGTGCCAGCAGCTCGGGACTTGGGAATCGAAGGGGCTACACCTTC

clone size: once
D gene: TRBD2
V gene: TRBV5-1
J gene: TRBJ2-5
CDR3 protein: CASSLMSGVAETQYF
CDR3 DNA: TGCGCCAGCAGCTTAATGAGCGGGGTGGCGGAGACCCAGTACTTC

clone size: NA
D gene: NA
V gene: TRBV6-1
J gene: TRBJ1-5
CDR3 protein: CASSESGTTEPQHF
CDR3 DNA: TGTGCCAGCAGCGAATCCGGGACGACCGAGCCCCAGCATTTT

clone size: NA
D gene: TRBD1
V gene: TRBV19
J gene: TRBJ1-2
CDR3 protein: CASTSGQVKVGGYTF
CDR3 DNA: TGTGCCAGTACCTCGGGACAGGTTAAGGTGGGCGGCTACACCTTC

clone size: NA
D gene: NA
V gene: TRBV5-1
J gene: TRBJ1-4
CDR3 protein: CASRTDSTNEKLFF
CDR3 DNA: TGCGCCAGCCGGACCGATTCAACTAATGAAAAACTGTTTTTT

clone size: NA
D gene: NA
V gene: TRBV7-2
J gene: TRBJ2-5
CDR3 protein: CASSLRGPQETQYF
CDR3 DNA: TGTGCCAGCAGCTTAAGGGGCCCTCAAGAGACCCAGTACTTC

clone size: NA
D gene: TRBD1
V gene: TRBV6-5
J gene: TRBJ1-2
CDR3 protein: CASSYRTGGAVYGYTF
CDR3 DNA: TGTGCCAGCAGTTACCGGACAGGGGGCGCAGTCTATGGCTACACCTTC

clone size: NA
D gene: NA
V gene: TRBV28
J gene: TRBJ2-3
CDR3 protein: CASTPGGRTTDTQYF
CDR3 DNA: TGTGCCAGCACCCCAGGCGGCAGAACGACAGATACGCAGTATTTT

clone size: NA
D gene: NA
V gene: TRBV18
J gene: TRBJ2-5
CDR3 protein: CASSPAGRETQYF
CDR3 DNA: TGTGCCAGCTCACCAGCGGGCCGAGAGACCCAGTACTTC

clone size: NA
D gene: NA
V gene: TRBV19
J gene: TRBJ2-1
CDR3 protein: CASRGLTSKNEQFF
CDR3 DNA: TGTGCCAGCAGGGGACTGACTAGCAAGAATGAGCAGTTCTTC

clone size: NA
D gene: NA
V gene: TRBV5-6
J gene: TRBJ1-2
CDR3 protein: CASSLAGRGNYGYTF
CDR3 DNA: TGTGCCAGCAGCTTGGCCGGTAGGGGTAACTATGGCTACACCTTC

clone size: few
D gene: NA
V gene: TRBV30
J gene: TRBJ1-1
CDR3 protein: CAWSDMNTEAFF
CDR3 DNA: TGTGCCTGGAGCGATATGAACACTGAAGCTTTCTTT

clone size: few
D gene: NA
V gene: TRBV5-6
J gene: TRBJ1-5
CDR3 protein: CASSFLGGQPQHF
CDR3 DNA: TGTGCCAGCAGCTTCCTAGGAGGTCAGCCCCAGCATTTT

clone size: NA
D gene: NA
V gene: TRBV5-1
J gene: TRBJ2-3
CDR3 protein: CASSLATHSTDTQYF
CDR3 DNA: TGCGCCAGCAGCTTGGCAACCCACAGCACAGATACGCAGTATTTT

clone size: NA
D gene: NA
V gene: TRBV28
J gene: TRBJ1-1
CDR3 protein: CASRAPLGGLKAFF
CDR3 DNA: TGTGCCAGCAGAGCTCCACTCGGGGGTCTGAAAGCTTTCTTT

clone size: once
D gene: TRBD2
V gene: TRBV29-1
J gene: TRBJ2-1
CDR3 protein: CSVERLAGDFNEQFF
CDR3 DNA: TGCAGCGTTGAAAGACTAGCGGGAGATTTTAATGAGCAGTTCTTC

clone size: NA
D gene: NA
V gene: TRBV2
J gene: TRBJ1-4
CDR3 protein: CASSRQDTTNEKLFF
CDR3 DNA: TGTGCCAGCAGTCGACAGGATACAACTAATGAAAAACTGTTTTTT

clone size: NA
D gene: NA
V gene: TRBV21-1
J gene: TRBJ2-2
CDR3 protein: CASSKGKGTPNTGELFF
CDR3 DNA: TGTGCCAGCAGCAAAGGGAAAGGGACACCTAACACCGGGGAGCTGTTTTTT

clone size: NA
D gene: NA
V gene: TRBV5-6
J gene: TRBJ2-1
CDR3 protein: CASSLPLGDQFF
CDR3 DNA: TGTGCCAGCAGCTTGCCGCTCGGTGATCAGTTCTTC

clone size: NA
D gene: NA
V gene: TRBV6-5
J gene: TRBJ2-5
CDR3 protein: CASSYSIQGRQETQYF
CDR3 DNA: TGTGCCAGCAGTTACTCGATCCAGGGGCGCCAAGAGACCCAGTACTTC

clone size: NA
D gene: TRBD1
V gene: TRBV5-4
J gene: TRBJ1-2
CDR3 protein: CASREGGQGNFYGYTF
CDR3 DNA: TGTGCCAGCAGGGAAGGAGGACAGGGGAACTTCTATGGCTACACCTTC

clone size: NA
D gene: TRBD1
V gene: TRBV5-5
J gene: TRBJ1-1
CDR3 protein: CASSFPGQGYNTEAFF
CDR3 DNA: TGTGCCAGCAGCTTCCCTGGACAGGGCTATAACACTGAAGCTTTCTTT

clone size: NA
D gene: NA
V gene: TRBV5-1
J gene: TRBJ2-3
CDR3 protein: CASSLATGGGTDTQYF
CDR3 DNA: TGCGCCAGCAGCTTGGCGACAGGAGGAGGCACAGATACGCAGTATTTT

clone size: few
D gene: NA
V gene: TRBV5-1
J gene: TRBJ1-1
CDR3 protein: CASSLQGWNTEAFF
CDR3 DNA: TGCGCCAGCAGCTTACAGGGTTGGAACACTGAAGCTTTCTTT

clone size: NA
D gene: NA
V gene: TRBV19
J gene: TRBJ2-3
CDR3 protein: CASSIVRGDTQYF
CDR3 DNA: TGTGCCAGTAGTATCGTCAGGGGAGATACGCAGTATTTT

clone size: once
D gene: TRBD1
V gene: TRBV6-5
J gene: TRBJ1-4
CDR3 protein: CASSSTTGALEKLFF
CDR3 DNA: TGTGCCAGCAGCTCCACGACAGGGGCTCTGGAAAAACTGTTTTTT

clone size: NA
D gene: NA
V gene: TRBV7-2
J gene: TRBJ1-1
CDR3 protein: CASRLELNTEAFF
CDR3 DNA: TGTGCCAGCCGTTTGGAACTGAACACTGAAGCTTTCTTT

clone size: NA
D gene: NA
V gene: TRBV6-4
J gene: TRBJ1-5
CDR3 protein: CASSADSNQPQHF
CDR3 DNA: TGTGCCAGCAGTGCCGACTCTAATCAGCCCCAGCATTTT

clone size: NA
D gene: NA
V gene: TRBV7-9
J gene: TRBJ1-6
CDR3 protein: CASSLVEGSPLHF
CDR3 DNA: TGTGCCAGCAGCTTAGTAGAGGGTTCACCCCTCCACTTT

clone size: once
D gene: TRBD1
V gene: TRBV27
J gene: TRBJ2-2
CDR3 protein: CASSFRDRGGTGELFF
CDR3 DNA: TGTGCCAGCAGTTTCCGCGACAGGGGAGGCACCGGGGAGCTGTTTTTT

clone size: NA
D gene: NA
V gene: TRBV10-2
J gene: TRBJ2-2
CDR3 protein: CASRETLGGPGGELFF
CDR3 DNA: TGCGCCAGCAGAGAAACTCTCGGGGGGCCCGGGGGGGAGCTGTTTTTT

clone size: few
D gene: TRBD1
V gene: TRBV18
J gene: TRBJ1-1
CDR3 protein: CASSPPGQGGSAFF
CDR3 DNA: TGTGCCAGCTCACCACCGGGACAGGGGGGCTCGGCTTTCTTT

clone size: few
D gene: NA
V gene: TRBV6-6
J gene: TRBJ2-1
CDR3 protein: CASSTPSGFVYNEQFF
CDR3 DNA: TGTGCCAGCAGTACCCCGTCAGGGTTCGTCTACAATGAGCAGTTCTTC

clone size: NA
D gene: NA
V gene: TRBV7-2
J gene: TRBJ1-3
CDR3 protein: CASSQGQLSGNTIYF
CDR3 DNA: TGTGCCAGCAGCCAGGGTCAGCTCTCTGGAAACACCATATATTTT

clone size: NA
D gene: NA
V gene: TRBV25-1
J gene: TRBJ2-7
CDR3 protein: CASSPGSWGNEQYF
CDR3 DNA: TGTGCCAGCAGCCCCGGGTCCTGGGGGAACGAGCAGTACTTC

clone size: NA
D gene: TRBD2
V gene: TRBV11-3
J gene: TRBJ2-5
CDR3 protein: CASSQTGTSGGGTQYF
CDR3 DNA: TGTGCCAGCAGCCAGACCGGGACTAGCGGCGGCGGGACCCAGTACTTC